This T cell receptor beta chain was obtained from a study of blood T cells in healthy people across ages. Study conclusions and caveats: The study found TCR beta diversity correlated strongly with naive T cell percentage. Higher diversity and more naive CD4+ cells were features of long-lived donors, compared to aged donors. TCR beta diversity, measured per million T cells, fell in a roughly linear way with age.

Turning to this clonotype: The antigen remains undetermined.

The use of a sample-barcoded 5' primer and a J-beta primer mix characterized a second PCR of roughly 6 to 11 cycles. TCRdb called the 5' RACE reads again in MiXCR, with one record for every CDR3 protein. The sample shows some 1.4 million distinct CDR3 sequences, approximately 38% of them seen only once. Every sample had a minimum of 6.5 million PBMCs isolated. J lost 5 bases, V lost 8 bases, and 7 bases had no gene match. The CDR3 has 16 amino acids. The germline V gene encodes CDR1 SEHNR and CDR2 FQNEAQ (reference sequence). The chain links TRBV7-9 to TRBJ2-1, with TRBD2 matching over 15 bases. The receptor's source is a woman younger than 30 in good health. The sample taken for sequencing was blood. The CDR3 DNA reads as TGTGCCAGCCCACGGACTAGCGGGGGGGGAGACAATGAGCAGTTCTTC. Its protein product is CASPRTSGGGDNEQFF.